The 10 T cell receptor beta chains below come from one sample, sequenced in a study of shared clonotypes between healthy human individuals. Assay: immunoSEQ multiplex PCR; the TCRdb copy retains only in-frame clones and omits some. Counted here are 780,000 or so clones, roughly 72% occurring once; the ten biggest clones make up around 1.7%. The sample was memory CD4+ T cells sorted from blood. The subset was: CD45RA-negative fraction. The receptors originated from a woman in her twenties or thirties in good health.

CDR3 nucleotides: TGTGCCAGCAGCCAAAAGCCCCCCAATGAGCAGTTCTTC. Its translation: CASSQKPPNEQFF. This chain links TRBV7-9 with TRBJ2-1; D is unclear. V gave up 5 bases and J gave up 6 bases, with 11 bases separating them. The V gene's germline CDR1 is SEHNR and CDR2 FQNEAQ (reference sequence). CDR3 length equals 13 residues.

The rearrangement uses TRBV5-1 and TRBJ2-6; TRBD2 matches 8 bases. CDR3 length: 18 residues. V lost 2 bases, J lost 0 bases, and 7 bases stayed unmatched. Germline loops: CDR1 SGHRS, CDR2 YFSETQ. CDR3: CASSLPLAGNSGANVLTF. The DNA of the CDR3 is TGCGCCAGCAGCTTACCCCTAGCGGGCAACTCTGGGGCCAACGTCCTGACTTTC.

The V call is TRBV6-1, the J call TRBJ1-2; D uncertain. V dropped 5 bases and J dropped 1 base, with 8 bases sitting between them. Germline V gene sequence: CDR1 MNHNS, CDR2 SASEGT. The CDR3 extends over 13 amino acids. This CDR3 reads CASSPTDNYGYTF. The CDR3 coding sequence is TGTGCCAGCAGTCCGACTGATAACTATGGCTACACCTTC.

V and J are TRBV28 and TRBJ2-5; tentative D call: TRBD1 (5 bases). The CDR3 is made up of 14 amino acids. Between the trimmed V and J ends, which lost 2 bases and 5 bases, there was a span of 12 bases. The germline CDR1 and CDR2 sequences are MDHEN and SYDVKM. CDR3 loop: CASSLAGKGETQYF. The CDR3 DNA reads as TGTGCCAGCAGTTTAGCAGGGAAGGGGGAGACCCAGTACTTC.

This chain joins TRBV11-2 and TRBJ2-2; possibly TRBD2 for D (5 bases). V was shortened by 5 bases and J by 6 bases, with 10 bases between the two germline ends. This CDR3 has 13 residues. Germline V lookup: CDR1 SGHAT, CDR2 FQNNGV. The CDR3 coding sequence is TGTGCCAGCAGCCAAGACTACCCCGGGGAGCTGTTTTTT. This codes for CASSQDYPGELFF.

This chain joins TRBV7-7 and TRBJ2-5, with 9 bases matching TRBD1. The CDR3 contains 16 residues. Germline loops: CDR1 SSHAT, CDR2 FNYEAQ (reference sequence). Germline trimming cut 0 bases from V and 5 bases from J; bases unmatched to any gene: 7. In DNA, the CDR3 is TGTGCCAGCAGCTTAGCAGGGGGGACAGGGTGGGAGACCCAGTACTTC. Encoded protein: CASSLAGGTGWETQYF.

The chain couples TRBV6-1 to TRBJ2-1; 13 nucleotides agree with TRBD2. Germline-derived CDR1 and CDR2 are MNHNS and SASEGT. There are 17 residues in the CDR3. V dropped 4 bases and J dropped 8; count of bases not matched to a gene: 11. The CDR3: CASSGPRTSGSSDEQFF. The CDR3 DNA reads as TGTGCCAGCAGTGGCCCACGGACTAGCGGGAGTTCGGATGAGCAGTTCTTC.

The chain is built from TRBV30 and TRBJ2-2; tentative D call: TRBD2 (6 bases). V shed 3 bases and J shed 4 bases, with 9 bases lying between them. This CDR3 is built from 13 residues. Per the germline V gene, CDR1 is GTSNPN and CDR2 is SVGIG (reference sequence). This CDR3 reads CAWRGGATGELFF. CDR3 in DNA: TGTGCCTGGAGGGGCGGGGCCACCGGGGAGCTGTTTTTT.

The CDR3 is CASSPPRGAVQRGNTEAFF. CDR3 nucleotides: TGTGCCAGCTCACCTCCCAGGGGGGCGGTACAAAGGGGGAACACTGAAGCTTTCTTT. This sequence joins TRBV18 and TRBJ1-1, with 7 nucleotides matching TRBD1. Germline V gives CDR1 KGHSH, CDR2 LQKENI. With 3 bases clipped from V and 1 base from J, the junction kept 17 bases outside the gene matches. This CDR3 is 19 amino acids long.

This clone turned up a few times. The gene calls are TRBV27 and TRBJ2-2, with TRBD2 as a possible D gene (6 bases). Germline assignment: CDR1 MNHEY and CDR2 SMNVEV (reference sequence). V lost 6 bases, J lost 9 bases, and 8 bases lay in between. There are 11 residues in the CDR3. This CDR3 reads CASRGGWELFF. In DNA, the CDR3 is TGTGCCAGCAGGGGAGGATGGGAGCTGTTTTTT.